This T cell receptor (beta chain) was captured by sequencing in a study of blood T cell repertoires in COVID-19. Trimming pared 6 bases from V and 1 base from J, leaving 10 bases between. The CDR3 is 15 residues long. The germline V gene encodes CDR1 MRHNA and CDR2 SNTAGT. Assay: immunoSEQ multiplex PCR; the TCRdb copy retains only in-frame clones and omits some. This sample carries some 56,000 clones, approximately 92% of them seen once, and the ten largest clones take around 46%. The chain employs TRBV6-4 and TRBJ2-6, with D maybe TRBD1 (5 bases). Specimen: peripheral blood. This sequence originates from a woman aged 55-75 years with COVID-19, enrolled during active disease. The CDR3 loop reads CASSDQGSGANVLTF. Here the CDR3 DNA reads TGTGCCAGCAGCGACCAGGGTTCTGGGGCCAACGTCCTGACTTTC.